This is a list of T cell receptor beta chains from one sample in a study of technical replicates of blood from several donors. The repertoire was sequenced with immunoSEQ multiplex PCR; TCRdb's copy has only in-frame clones and lacks some. There are about 78,000 clones in the sample; 95% occur only once, and approximately 0.26% lies in the top ten. The specimen sequenced was T cells isolated from PBMCs. Receptors originate from a human donor in good health. The CDR3 runs from the conserved cysteine through the conserved F or W. Each record gives: J gene, clone size, D gene, V gene, CDR3 DNA, CDR3 protein. The D gene is left open where the match is weak. Clone size is given for some rows only: seen once, a few or many times, or a class if the clone is expanded.

>TRBJ1-1|once|NA|TRBV7-9
TGTGCCAGCAGCCCTGCTGGGACTGACGTAATCACTGAAGCTTTCTTT
CASSPAGTDVITEAFF
>TRBJ2-7|NA|NA|TRBV7-8
TGTGCCAGCAGCTTAGCCCCGACACCGGGGGAAACCGCGCGAGGCACCTACGAGCAGTACTTC
CASSLAPTPGETARGTYEQYF
>TRBJ1-1|NA|NA|TRBV25-1
TGTGCCACACGTGAGGGGGGGAGGCCTGAAGCTTTCTTT
CATREGGRPEAFF
>TRBJ1-5|once|TRBD1|TRBV28
TGTGCCAGCAGTCCCCCGGACAGGGAGTATAGCAATCAGCCCCAGCATTTT
CASSPPDREYSNQPQHF
>TRBJ2-2|NA|NA|TRBV11-3
TGTGCCAGCAGCAGGGGTGGCCCCTCGGAGCTGTTTTTT
CASSRGGPSELFF
>TRBJ2-3|NA|NA|TRBV5-6
TGTGCCAGCAGCCTCTCCATTAGGAGGAACCCTAGCACAGATACGCAGTATTTT
CASSLSIRRNPSTDTQYF
>TRBJ1-2|NA|NA|TRBV5-1
TGCGCCAGCAGCTCCCACAGAGAAGCCAACTATGGCTACACCTTC
CASSSHREANYGYTF
>TRBJ2-2|NA|NA|TRBV1
TGCACCAGCAGCCAAACTCGTGGCGGAAACACCGGGGAGCTGTTTTTT
CTSSQTRGGNTGELFF
>TRBJ2-2|NA|TRBD2|TRBV6-6
TGTGCCATAAGAGGGGCGGGAGGGGGCACCGGGGAGCTGTTTTTT
CAIRGAGGGTGELFF
>TRBJ2-5|NA|NA|TRBV5-1
TGCGCCAGCAGCTTGTCAAGAAGCGGTCGGGAGACCCAGTACTTC
CASSLSRSGRETQYF
>TRBJ1-1|NA|TRBD1|TRBV19
TGTGCCAGTAGTACCTCAACAGGGGGCGTCACTGAAGCTTTCTTT
CASSTSTGGVTEAFF
>TRBJ2-2|NA|NA|TRBV27
TGTGCCAGCAGCTACACTAGCCCCCTGATCGGGGAGCTGTTTTTT
CASSYTSPLIGELFF
>TRBJ2-3|once|TRBD2|TRBV18
TGTGCCAGCTCACCACCGGGGACTAGCGGGCGGACAGATACGCAGTATTTT
CASSPPGTSGRTDTQYF
>TRBJ2-7|NA|NA|TRBV27
TGTGCCAGCATCCCTTTGGGAGGGGGGGAGCAGTACTTC
CASIPLGGGEQYF
>TRBJ2-3|NA|TRBD1|TRBV6-1
TGTGCCAGCAGTGAATGGATTCGGACAGGAAAGGCGCGGGCCACAGATACGCAGTATTTT
CASSEWIRTGKARATDTQYF
>TRBJ2-5|NA|NA|TRBV7-8
TGTGCCAGCAGCGTCCAGCGGCAAGAGACCCAGTACTTC
CASSVQRQETQYF
>TRBJ1-6|NA|NA|TRBV5-4
TGTGCCAGCAGCCATGGGGCAGGGCCTAATTCACCCCTCCACTTT
CASSHGAGPNSPLHF
>TRBJ2-7|NA|NA|TRBV4-1
TGCGCCAGCAGCCAAAGGGTGACAGAGTCCTACGAGCAGTACTTC
CASSQRVTESYEQYF
>TRBJ2-7|NA|NA|TRBV7-2
TGTGCCAGCAGCTCTAATTTGGCCTACGAGCAGTACTTC
CASSSNLAYEQYF
>TRBJ2-7|NA|NA|TRBV7-9
TGTGCCAGCAGCTTAGGATCGAGGGAGCAGTACTTC
CASSLGSREQYF
>TRBJ2-1|NA|TRBD1|TRBV9
TGTGCCAGCAGCGTAGCCCCGGGACAGGGTAATGAGCAGTTCTTC
CASSVAPGQGNEQFF
>TRBJ2-7|NA|NA|TRBV15
TGTGCCACCAGCAGAGATCGGGGACACAACTACGAGCAGTACTTC
CATSRDRGHNYEQYF
>TRBJ2-7|NA|TRBD1|TRBV5-1
TGCGCCAGCAGCGCTACCCCCAGGGGGCGCGACTACGAGCAGTACTTC
CASSATPRGRDYEQYF
>TRBJ2-7|NA|TRBD1|TRBV5-1
TGCGCCAGCAGCTTGTCGACAGGGGGCTACGAGCAGTACTTC
CASSLSTGGYEQYF
>TRBJ1-5|NA|NA|TRBV6-6
TGTGCCAGCACCGTATCTATGGATCAGCCCCAGCATTTT
CASTVSMDQPQHF
>TRBJ2-5|once|NA|TRBV25-1
TGTGCCAGCAGTGAATATATTCCAGAGACCCAGTACTTC
CASSEYIPETQYF
>TRBJ1-2|NA|NA|TRBV18
TGTGCCAGCTCACCTCGGGGGGGAGATGTCTATGGCTACACCTTC
CASSPRGGDVYGYTF
>TRBJ2-7|NA|TRBD2|TRBV6-6
TGTGCCAGCAGTGTCCACCGGGACTACTCCTACGAGCAGTACTTC
CASSVHRDYSYEQYF
>TRBJ1-6|NA|NA|TRBV6-1
TGTGCCAGCAGTCTAGGACCGACGAGGGATTCACCCCTCCACTTT
CASSLGPTRDSPLHF
>TRBJ2-7|NA|NA|TRBV5-1
TGCGCCAGCAGCTTGGATGGGGGCCGCGAGCAGTACTTC
CASSLDGGREQYF
>TRBJ2-7|once|NA|TRBV28
TGTGCCAGCAGTCACCGGACTTTCAAATCCTACGAGCAGTACTTC
CASSHRTFKSYEQYF
>TRBJ2-7|NA|NA|TRBV28
TGTGCCAGCGGGCGGAGGCGGCAGTTTTACTCCTACGAGCAGTACTTC
CASGRRRQFYSYEQYF
>TRBJ1-1|NA|TRBD1|TRBV27
TGTGCCAGCAGTACTCCGGGACAGGGGCCTGAAGCTTTCTTT
CASSTPGQGPEAFF
>TRBJ2-7|once|TRBD1|TRBV14
TGTGCCAGCAGCCAGGGACAGGCCGAGGGGGGCTACGAGCAGTACTTC
CASSQGQAEGGYEQYF
>TRBJ1-3|NA|NA|TRBV29-1
TGCAGCGTTGTCGCCCGTGCGGCTGGAAACACCATATATTTT
CSVVARAAGNTIYF
>TRBJ1-1|NA|NA|TRBV6-5
TGTGCCAGCAGTTACCAGACAAGAAGGAACACTGAAGCTTTCTTT
CASSYQTRRNTEAFF
>TRBJ2-5|NA|NA|TRBV9
TGTGCCAGCAGCCCTACAGAGAAAGAGACCCAGTACTTC
CASSPTEKETQYF
>TRBJ2-4|NA|NA|TRBV23-1
TGCGCCAGCAGTCAATCAGTGCACCGGGGATCAGGAGTGGACATTCAGTACTTC
CASSQSVHRGSGVDIQYF
>TRBJ1-2|NA|TRBD1|TRBV5-1
TGCGCCAGCAGCTTGGATTTGGACAGGGACGGCTACACCTTC
CASSLDLDRDGYTF
>TRBJ2-7|NA|NA|TRBV6-1
TGTGCCTTGGCCCCAAACTACGAGCAGTACTTC
CALAPNYEQYF
>TRBJ2-5|NA|TRBD2|TRBV10-3
TGTGCCATCGGGGAGGGTAGATTGGCGGGAGGCGAGACCCAGTACTTC
CAIGEGRLAGGETQYF
>TRBJ2-7|NA|TRBD1|TRBV30
TGTGCCACCGCTACAGGGGGGAACTACGAGCAGTACTTC
CATATGGNYEQYF
>TRBJ2-2|NA|NA|TRBV28
TGTGCCAGCAGTTTAGTAGAGTCCGGGGAGCTGTTTTTT
CASSLVESGELFF
>TRBJ1-5|NA|TRBD1|TRBV28
TGTGCCAGTGTGACAGGGGCCTATCAGCCCCAGCATTTT
CASVTGAYQPQHF
>TRBJ1-1|NA|NA|TRBV19
TGTGCCAGTAGTATGTGGGGGCCGACGAACACTGAAGCTTTCTTT
CASSMWGPTNTEAFF
>TRBJ2-3|NA|NA|TRBV5-1
TGCGCCAGCAGCTTATTAGCGGTGGTCGATACGCAGTATTTT
CASSLLAVVDTQYF
>TRBJ2-7|NA|TRBD1|TRBV10-2
TGCGCCAGTTCCGGGACAGGGGTCAACGAGCAGTACTTC
CASSGTGVNEQYF
>TRBJ2-7|NA|TRBD2|TRBV18
TGTGCCAGCTCACCACAGGGAGGGTCCTCCTACGAGCAGTACTTC
CASSPQGGSSYEQYF
>TRBJ1-6|NA|NA|TRBV4-2
TGTGCCAGCAGCCAAGATCAGACAGCGCGAGATTCACCCCTCCACTTT
CASSQDQTARDSPLHF
>TRBJ2-6|NA|TRBD1|TRBV7-2
TGTGCCAGCAGCTTAAGGCAGGGGGCTGCCTTTGGGGCCAACGTCCTGACTTTC
CASSLRQGAAFGANVLTF
>TRBJ1-2|NA|NA|TRBV15
TGTGCCACCAGCAGAGCAGCAGGGTTACCCTTTAACTATGGCTACACCTTC
CATSRAAGLPFNYGYTF
>TRBJ1-3|NA|TRBD1|TRBV15
TGTGCCACCAGCAAAGGACAGGGGAACTCTGGAAACACCATATATTTT
CATSKGQGNSGNTIYF
>TRBJ2-7|NA|NA|TRBV5-6
TGTGCCAGCAGCCTACAGGGAAACGAGCAGTACTTC
CASSLQGNEQYF
>TRBJ1-6|NA|NA|TRBV11-2
TGTGCCAGCAGCTCCCACGAGGGTCCCCTCCACTTT
CASSSHEGPLHF